The 5 T cell receptor beta chains below all came from one sample that was sequenced in a study of T cell repertoires in aging, cancer and after chemotherapy (dated by TCRdb to between 2017 and 2020). TCR beta rearrangements were amplified from genomic DNA extracted from peripheral blood rather than from sorted cells or RNA. TCRdb records Illumina MiSeq as the sequencer. Rearranged TRB sequences spanning V, D and J segments were amplified in a multiplex touch-down PCR with a mixed TRB-A/B primer pool. Through fastp at Q25 and MiXCR, TCRdb rebuilt clones from the public reads, retaining in-frame beta chains. Each record represents a unique CDR3 protein, reported with the most common genes and DNA among its rows. Across this sample there are just over 1,000 distinct CDR3 sequences, with less than 35% seen only once. The ten largest clones take up around a fifth of the sample. The sample was blood. Receptors originate from a human donor with a solid tumor.

This clonotype has more than one count but fewer than ten. This chain joins TRBV7-3 and TRBJ2-3; either TRBD1 or TRBD2 may supply D (5 bases each). Trimming stripped 1 base from V and 7 bases from J, with 15 bases between. The CDR3 extends over 15 amino acids. Germline loops: CDR1 SGHTA, CDR2 FQGTGA. In nucleotides, the CDR3 is TGTGCCAGCAGCTTAATTCCCGGGGCCCAGAATACGCAGTATTTT. Its protein is CASSLIPGAQNTQYF.

This clonotype is labeled as large. J is TRBJ2-3 and V is TRBV6-4, with D uncertain. V was pared by 3 bases and J by 0 bases, with 4 bases between. The CDR3 totals 13 residues. CDR1 and CDR2 from the germline V gene are MRHNA and SNTAGT. DNA for the CDR3: TGTGCCAGCAGTGAACAGAGCACAGATACGCAGTATTTT. Translated: CASSEQSTDTQYF.

This clonotype ranks as large. The J gene is TRBJ2-7, the V gene TRBV15; 8 positions match TRBD2. CDR1 LNHNV and CDR2 YYDKDF come from the germline V gene (reference sequence). The trim removed 3 bases at V and 5 bases at J, leaving 6 bases unmatched. The CDR3 consists of 14 residues. The chain's CDR3 is CATSSGLAPHEQYF. The CDR3 DNA reads TGTGCCACCAGCAGTGGACTAGCCCCCCACGAGCAGTACTTC. The complete variable domain, with remaining parts taken from reference TRBV15 and TRBJ2-7, reads DAMVIQNPRYQVTQFGKPVTLSCSQTLNHNVMYWYQQKSSQAPKLLFHYYDKDFNNEADTPDNFQSRRPNTSFCFLDIRSPGLGDTAMYLCATSSGLAPHEQYFGPGTRLTVT.

This chain uses TRBV20-1 with TRBJ2-7; 13 nucleotides agree with TRBD2. The CDR3 totals 17 residues. V was pared by 1 base and J by 1 base, with 7 bases of the junction left unmatched. Germline V CDR1 and CDR2: DFQATT, SNEGSKA (reference sequence). The CDR3 DNA is TGCAGTGCTAGAGCACTAGCGGGAGGGCCAGAGTCCTACGAGCAGTACTTC. Protein sequence: CSARALAGGPESYEQYF.

This clonotype is large in the sample. The V and J genes are TRBV27 and TRBJ1-2, with 9 bases fitting TRBD1. Germline-derived CDR1 and CDR2 are MNHEY and SMNVEV (reference sequence). The trim removed 7 bases at V and 8 bases at J, leaving 17 bases unmatched. CDR3 length: 16 amino acids. The CDR3 loop reads CASMRGLNPGQGGYTF. CDR3 in DNA: TGTGCCAGCATGCGGGGCCTAAACCCGGGACAGGGAGGCTACACCTTC.